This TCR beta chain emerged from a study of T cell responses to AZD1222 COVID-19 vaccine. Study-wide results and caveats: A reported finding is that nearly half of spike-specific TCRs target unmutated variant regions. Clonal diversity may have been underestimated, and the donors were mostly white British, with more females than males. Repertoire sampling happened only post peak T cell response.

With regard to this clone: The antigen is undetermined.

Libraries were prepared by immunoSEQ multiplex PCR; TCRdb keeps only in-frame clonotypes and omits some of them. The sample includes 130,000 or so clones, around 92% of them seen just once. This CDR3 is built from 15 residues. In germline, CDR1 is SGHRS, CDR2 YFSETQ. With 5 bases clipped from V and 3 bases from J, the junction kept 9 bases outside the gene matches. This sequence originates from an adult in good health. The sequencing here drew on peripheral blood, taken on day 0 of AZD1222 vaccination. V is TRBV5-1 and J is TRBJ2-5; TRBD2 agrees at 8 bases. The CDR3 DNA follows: TGCGCCAGCAGACCCTTAGCGGGATCAGAAGAGACCCAGTACTTC. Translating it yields CASRPLAGSEETQYF. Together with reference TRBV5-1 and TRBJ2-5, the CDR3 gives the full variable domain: KAGVTQTPRYLIKTRGQQVTLSCSPISGHRSVSWYQQTPGQGLQFLFEYFSETQRNKGNFPGRFSGRQFSNSRSEMNVSTLELGDSALYLCASRPLAGSEETQYFGPGTRLLVL.